The entry that follows covers one TCR beta chain sequence. Its matching antigen is unknown. This entry comes from a study of T cell responses to AZD1222 COVID-19 vaccine. Overall study findings and caveats: Sampling that yielded the repertoires occurred only after the peak T cell response. Among spike-specific TCRs, nearly half reportedly target unmutated variant regions.

The germline V gene encodes CDR1 SGHVS and CDR2 FQNEAQ. V was shortened by 0 bases and J by 7 bases, with 6 bases between the two germline ends. CDR3 length equals 12 residues. Using immunoSEQ multiplex PCR, the repertoire was profiled, and TCRdb retains in-frame clones only, with some absent. The sample holds approximately 130,000 clones, approximately 88% seen once. This material consisted of peripheral blood, taken 28 days after the second AZD1222 dose. This TCR came from an adult who received the AZD1222 COVID-19 vaccine. The chain employs TRBV7-8 and TRBJ1-2; D remains ambiguous. As DNA, the CDR3 is TGTGCCAGCAGCTTAGCCAGGATTGGCTACACCTTC. Protein sequence: CASSLARIGYTF.